The present T cell receptor (beta chain) was sequenced within a study of T cells after posttransplantation cyclophosphamide. Study-level results: Tissue-infiltrating T cells from skin or gut overlapped little with blood T cells.

In regard to this clone: The antigen is undetermined.

The naive gate required viable CD3+CD4+ or CD3+CD8+ cells with CCR7+CD45RA+CD45RO-CD95-CD27+CD28+ phenotype. Method: immunoSEQ multiplex PCR; TCRdb's copy keeps in-frame clones and lacks some. The data show approximately 23,000 clones, 95% to 98% seen once. From germline, CDR1 is KGHSH and CDR2 LQKENI. This CDR3 contains 15 residues. With 3 bases clipped from V and 6 bases from J, the junction kept 5 bases outside the gene matches. The chain combines TRBV18 with TRBJ1-5; 10 nucleotides match TRBD1. This clonotype originated in a man aged 50 to 60 in good health, CMV-negative, and a related stem cell transplant donor. Sequenced material: naive CD4+ T cells sorted from PBMCs. The CDR3 nucleotides are TGTGCCAGCTCACCCTACCGGGACAGGGGTCAGCCCCAGCATTTT. Translated: CASSPYRDRGQPQHF.